Listed below are T cell receptor beta chains from one sample, sequenced in a study of early T cells in non-severe SARS-CoV-2 infection. TCRdb re-derived calls from the 5' RACE reads in MiXCR, one entry per CDR3 protein. The data contain about 28,000 distinct CDR3 sequences, roughly 5.4% of them singletons. Specimen: whole blood. These receptors all stem from an adult who was a healthcare worker with PCR-confirmed SARS-CoV-2 infection or an uninfected control (not recorded which). Each CDR3 is given with its conserved first and last residue. Fields, in order: CDR3 protein, CDR3 length, V gene, clone size. Size is omitted from some rows. Given values are once, few, many or a class for expanded clones.

CDR3 protein: CASSPSGGADTQYF; CDR3 length: 14; V gene: TRBV7-9; clone size: few
CDR3 protein: CSGRDRGMQETQYF; CDR3 length: 14; V gene: TRBV29-1; clone size: many
CDR3 protein: CASVPGLTYEQYF; CDR3 length: 13; V gene: TRBV6-2/TRBV6-3; clone size: few
CDR3 protein: CSALQGAGGNQPQHF; CDR3 length: 15; V gene: TRBV20-1; clone size: many
CDR3 protein: CASRRQGSNYGYTF; CDR3 length: 14; V gene: TRBV12-3/TRBV12-4; clone size: many
CDR3 protein: CSARHGHNSPLHF; CDR3 length: 13; V gene: TRBV29-1; clone size: few
CDR3 protein: CSASHEGEKLFF; CDR3 length: 12; V gene: TRBV20-1; clone size: many
CDR3 protein: CSAIDRATNSPLHF; CDR3 length: 14; V gene: TRBV20-1; clone size: many
CDR3 protein: CASTGDVYGYTF; CDR3 length: 12; V gene: TRBV6-1; clone size: many
CDR3 protein: CASSLGQLAYEQYF; CDR3 length: 14; V gene: TRBV7-2; clone size: many
CDR3 protein: CASSQDQSYNEQFF; CDR3 length: 14; V gene: TRBV4-3; clone size: few
CDR3 protein: CASTQTKLSGKVKNIQYF; CDR3 length: 18; V gene: TRBV7-9; clone size: NA
CDR3 protein: CASSPGDTQYF; CDR3 length: 11; V gene: TRBV14; clone size: many
CDR3 protein: CATSRDPVGDTEAFF; CDR3 length: 15; V gene: TRBV15; clone size: many
CDR3 protein: CASTLGLAGARDTQYF; CDR3 length: 16; V gene: TRBV12-3/TRBV12-4; clone size: many
CDR3 protein: CSARDDREISTEAFF; CDR3 length: 15; V gene: TRBV20-1; clone size: many
CDR3 protein: CASSLRGGQHNSPLHF; CDR3 length: 16; V gene: TRBV14; clone size: medium-sized
CDR3 protein: CASSLTSVGTGELFF; CDR3 length: 15; V gene: TRBV7-6; clone size: few
CDR3 protein: CASSFRTGGANEQFF; CDR3 length: 15; V gene: TRBV6-5; clone size: few
CDR3 protein: CASSRGTSYEQYF; CDR3 length: 13; V gene: TRBV14; clone size: NA
CDR3 protein: CASSLGGGYNEQFF; CDR3 length: 14; V gene: TRBV28; clone size: few
CDR3 protein: CASSPVAEETQYF; CDR3 length: 13; V gene: TRBV19; clone size: few
CDR3 protein: CASSINEGGNQPQHF; CDR3 length: 15; V gene: TRBV7-9; clone size: many
CDR3 protein: CASSVGQGWEKLFF; CDR3 length: 14; V gene: TRBV9; clone size: many
CDR3 protein: CASLTGGAGRRYEQYF; CDR3 length: 16; V gene: TRBV28; clone size: few
CDR3 protein: CASSFPGTTYNEQFF; CDR3 length: 15; V gene: TRBV7-9; clone size: NA
CDR3 protein: CSAGRLTGPEGDEQFF; CDR3 length: 16; V gene: TRBV29-1; clone size: many
CDR3 protein: CASSWAGTNTGELFF; CDR3 length: 15; V gene: TRBV5-1; clone size: NA
CDR3 protein: CASSLTGDNSPLHF; CDR3 length: 14; V gene: TRBV5-1; clone size: many
CDR3 protein: CASSYSSLAGTDTQYF; CDR3 length: 16; V gene: TRBV6-5; clone size: few
CDR3 protein: CASSSSGGEQYF; CDR3 length: 12; V gene: TRBV28; clone size: NA
CDR3 protein: CASSLRSALLNEKLFF; CDR3 length: 16; V gene: TRBV28; clone size: NA
CDR3 protein: CASSEEQGYNYGYTF; CDR3 length: 15; V gene: TRBV25-1; clone size: NA
CDR3 protein: CASSINSGPSPETDTQYF; CDR3 length: 18; V gene: TRBV9; clone size: NA
CDR3 protein: CASSFGQGVRNSPLHF; CDR3 length: 16; V gene: TRBV5-6; clone size: many
CDR3 protein: CASNLRAWQLNYEQYF; CDR3 length: 16; V gene: TRBV5-6; clone size: NA
CDR3 protein: CASSRTEDNSPLHF; CDR3 length: 14; V gene: TRBV7-9; clone size: medium-sized
CDR3 protein: CASSLVAHSYRQGEQYF; CDR3 length: 17; V gene: TRBV7-8; clone size: few
CDR3 protein: CASSGDRDKPYEQYF; CDR3 length: 15; V gene: TRBV6-1; clone size: many
CDR3 protein: CASSPDRDLTDTQYF; CDR3 length: 15; V gene: TRBV5-4; clone size: few
CDR3 protein: CASSELAGAGEDTQYF; CDR3 length: 16; V gene: TRBV10-1; clone size: many
CDR3 protein: CAISEGTGDQPQHF; CDR3 length: 14; V gene: TRBV10-3; clone size: many
CDR3 protein: CASSFEAGENYNEQFF; CDR3 length: 16; V gene: TRBV12-3/TRBV12-4; clone size: many
CDR3 protein: CASSLVGPVNQPQHF; CDR3 length: 15; V gene: TRBV7-9; clone size: few
CDR3 protein: CASSFGGGNTGELFF; CDR3 length: 15; V gene: TRBV7-2; clone size: many
CDR3 protein: CASSSTGEANYGYTF; CDR3 length: 15; V gene: TRBV7-9; clone size: many
CDR3 protein: CASSLAGAAQETQYF; CDR3 length: 15; V gene: TRBV7-6; clone size: few
CDR3 protein: CASSQTGADTQYF; CDR3 length: 13; V gene: TRBV7-9; clone size: many
CDR3 protein: CASSYSSGTGASGYTF; CDR3 length: 16; V gene: TRBV6-6; clone size: few
CDR3 protein: CASSYGGFDSFQETQYF; CDR3 length: 17; V gene: TRBV6-2/TRBV6-3; clone size: few
CDR3 protein: CASSQRTGTNTGELFF; CDR3 length: 16; V gene: TRBV4-2; clone size: few
CDR3 protein: CASWARDTSTDTQYF; CDR3 length: 15; V gene: TRBV5-1; clone size: many
CDR3 protein: CASTARVGTSEQYF; CDR3 length: 14; V gene: TRBV19; clone size: NA
CDR3 protein: CASSYTGTGGSGANVLTF; CDR3 length: 18; V gene: TRBV6-5; clone size: many
CDR3 protein: CASSADRGSNSPLHF; CDR3 length: 15; V gene: TRBV28; clone size: few